A selection of T cell receptor beta chains follows, all from one sample in a study of blood T cell repertoires in COVID-19. Clones were read by immunoSEQ multiplex PCR, and TCRdb kept only the in-frame ones, dropping some. The sample carries approximately 130,000 clones, around 86% recorded once. The material sequenced was peripheral blood. The receptors were sampled from a woman aged 55-69 years with active or convalescent COVID-19. Both conserved end residues are trimmed from each CDR3. Fields, in order: J gene, V gene, D gene, CDR3 protein. The D gene is left open where the match is weak.

>TRBJ1-4|TRBV15|.
ATSRDYEELNEKLF
>TRBJ2-7|TRBV7-9|TRBD2
ASSPGTSGSVQY
>TRBJ1-1|TRBV6-6|TRBD1
ASSRSTGSVNTEAF
>TRBJ1-4|TRBV6-6|.
ASSYRQGAEKLF
>TRBJ1-5|TRBV19|TRBD1
ASRRDRGNGQPQH
>TRBJ2-5|TRBV9|.
ASSDSSEETQY
>TRBJ1-4|TRBV5-1|.
ASSLGISDIDPFNEKLF
>TRBJ1-1|TRBV7-2|.
ASSRRQGTEAF
>TRBJ2-1|TRBV6-5|.
ASSYPTRPGINEQF
>TRBJ2-1|TRBV30|TRBD2
AWTSGRAVNEQF
>TRBJ2-5|TRBV4-2|TRBD2
ASSLSSGRARETQY
>TRBJ2-2|TRBV3-1/TRBV3-2|.
ASSQARMSGGELF
>TRBJ2-1|TRBV5-1|.
ASSSVTAYSYNEQF
>TRBJ2-1|TRBV18|TRBD2
ASHQRGGDNEQF
>TRBJ2-1|TRBV28|TRBD1
ASSRLTGGYNEQF
>TRBJ1-1|TRBV3-1/TRBV3-2|TRBD1
ASSPIRTGGHTEAF
>TRBJ1-2|TRBV30|.
AWSDGGGYT
>TRBJ2-1|TRBV7-8|TRBD2
ASNGGREVDEQF
>TRBJ1-2|TRBV6-2/TRBV6-3|.
ASSYSSPGYYGYT
>TRBJ2-3|TRBV7-2|.
ASSIAGTPFSTDTQY
>TRBJ1-4|TRBV15|.
ATSRDPDSMPF
>TRBJ1-5|TRBV19|.
ASSSQSPSPQH
>TRBJ1-4|TRBV28|.
ASSSTGATNEKLF
>TRBJ1-2|TRBV6-6|.
ASSPPGANYGYT
>TRBJ1-1|TRBV5-1|.
ASLKDSPWGGEAF
>TRBJ1-4|TRBV7-9|.
ASSLAPGSLGEKLF
>TRBJ1-1|TRBV14|TRBD1
ASSNRGTEAF
>TRBJ1-1|TRBV2|.
ASRVNTNTEAF
>TRBJ1-1|TRBV5-1|TRBD1
ASSVGTVLMNTEAF
>TRBJ1-2|TRBV7-2|.
ASSLVQGGGGYT
>TRBJ2-2|TRBV15|TRBD1
ATRVDREDTGELF
>TRBJ1-1|TRBV7-3|.
ASSFGRNTEAF
>TRBJ1-3|TRBV7-2|.
ASSLGGGPGNTIY
>TRBJ1-4|TRBV4-1|.
ASSQGADQKLF
>TRBJ2-2|TRBV27|TRBD2
ASGEYASGRAGELF
>TRBJ2-1|TRBV5-4|.
ASSEGLPNEQF
>TRBJ1-5|TRBV9|.
ASSVAVNQPQH
>TRBJ2-1|TRBV3-1/TRBV3-2|TRBD2
ASSPGTSREQF
>TRBJ2-1|TRBV9|.
ASSTQGNSYNEQF
>TRBJ1-2|TRBV10-3|TRBD1
AVGQVNYGYT
>TRBJ1-3|TRBV3-1/TRBV3-2|TRBD1
ASSQDSGQGIREGSGNTIY
>TRBJ2-4|TRBV29-1|TRBD2
SVLAGGTKNIQY
>TRBJ1-4|TRBV29-1|TRBD1
SVATGATNEKLF
>TRBJ1-3|TRBV5-1|.
ASSLGGGTGNTIY
>TRBJ2-5|TRBV7-2|.
ASSLDRGVETQY